The sequence of this T cell receptor beta chain was determined in a study of blood T cells in healthy people across ages. Study in general: Template-switching capture recovered about one barcoded beta molecule per two T cells.

A J-beta primer mix and a sample-barcoded 5' primer were used in a second PCR of roughly 6 to 12 cycles. Each cDNA molecule, via a template-switch adaptor with 12 random nucleotides, was tagged. TCRdb re-called the 5' RACE reads with MiXCR, one entry per CDR3 protein. The repertoire holds 1.5 million to 1.8 million distinct CDR3 sequences, with around 40% as singletons. General study points: Roughly linear age-related decline in beta diversity appeared, significant by age around 38.

Worth noting for this clonotype: Antigen specificity is unknown.

The CDR3 spans 17 residues. Losses at the gene ends were 3 bases for V and 3 bases for J; bases not matched to a gene: 6. Germline loops: CDR1 SGHRS, CDR2 YFSETQ. Sequenced material: blood. V and J are TRBV5-1 and TRBJ2-2, with 12 bases matching TRBD2. The sequence was obtained from a woman aged 18-29 years in good health. The CDR3 loop reads CASSSGLAGIDTGELFF. The CDR3 region has the DNA TGCGCCAGCAGCTCCGGACTAGCGGGAATCGACACCGGGGAGCTGTTTTTT.